This T cell receptor (beta chain) was documented in a study of neoadjuvant anti-PD-1 for oral cavity cancer. Sequenced by immunoSEQ multiplex PCR; TCRdb stores in-frame clones only, minus some. The sample records thousands of clones, approximately 70% being singletons. Noted time point: after neoadjuvant nivolumab, at surgical resection. These newly diagnosed stage II-IVA oral cavity squamous cell carcinoma patients had no prior systemic or radiation treatment. Notes on the study in general: Non-responders to neoadjuvant nivolumab had significantly more clonal PBMC T cells than responders.

On this clone: The antigen is unknown.

Material: PBMCs, obtained after nivolumab (anti-PD-1) treatment. The receptor comes from a person aged 35-79 years with oral cavity squamous cell carcinoma.

The CDR3: CAWSQGDNEQFF. CDR3 DNA sequence: TGTGCCTGGAGCCAGGGTGACAATGAGCAGTTCTTC. This chain joins TRBV30 and TRBJ2-1; D is perhaps TRBD1 (5 bases). CDR3 length: 12 amino acids. Trimming stripped 3 bases from V and 5 bases from J, with 8 bases between. Germline CDR1 is GTSNPN and CDR2 is SVGIG (reference sequence).